Detailed here is one TCR beta chain. This record comes from a study of OX40 agonist ivuxolimab in advanced cancers. V was clipped by 2 bases and J by 0 bases, with 11 bases between them. Germline-derived CDR1 and CDR2 are ENHRY and SYGVKD. The CDR3 consists of 15 residues. The data were produced by immunoSEQ multiplex PCR, yet TCRdb's version contains in-frame clones alone and is incomplete. The sample records some 50,000 clones, over 70% being singletons. The chain couples TRBV10-3 to TRBJ2-7; D possibly uses TRBD1 or TRBD2 (5 bases each). The starting material was CD4+ or CD8+ T cells sorted from blood, obtained in a trial of the OX40 agonist ivuxolimab. This sequence originates from an adult with an advanced solid tumor such as melanoma, head and neck, liver or kidney cancer. The CDR3 region is CAISETGLSSYEQYF. CDR3 DNA: TGTGCCATCAGTGAGACGGGGCTGAGCTCCTACGAGCAGTACTTC.